The 31 T cell receptor beta chains given below trace back to one sample, sequenced in a study of Graves' ophthalmopathy and Graves' hyperthyroidism. From RNA, the CDR3 regions of TCR beta chains were amplified and sequenced. HTBI-primed first-round RT-PCR preceded second-round multiplex PCR. Using its own MiXCR run on the multiplex PCR reads, TCRdb lists one record per CDR3 protein. The profile shows approximately 700,000 distinct CDR3 sequences, 35% to 45% of them singletons. Sequences were obtained from peripheral blood. These receptors were collected from an adult man with Graves' ophthalmopathy.

As to this clonotype: An end of the junction does not agree with germline; a read error may underlie this. The V gene is TRBV10-3, the J gene TRBJ1-6; tentatively, D is TRBD1 (6 bases). Germline assignment: CDR1 ENHRY and CDR2 SYGVKD. This CDR3 is 16 amino acids long. CDR3 region: CASSETGSVGNSPLHF. As DNA, the CDR3 is TGTGCCAGCAGTGAAACAGGGTCGGTGGGTAATTCACCCCTCCACTTT.

The chain employs TRBV5-1 and TRBJ2-7, with D perhaps TRBD2 (6 bases). Between the trimmed V and J ends, which lost 1 base and 11 bases, there was a span of 10 bases. The CDR3 is made up of 11 amino acids. Looked up from germline, CDR1 is SGHRS and CDR2 is YFSETQ. The DNA of the CDR3 is TGCGCCAGCAGCTTGTCGGGGGATAAGTACTTC. Translated: CASSLSGDKYF.

About this clonotype: This clone may be a read error of a much larger clone one base away. The chain carries TRBV7-9 and TRBJ1-1; 8 bases map to TRBD1. Germline assignment: CDR1 SEHNR and CDR2 FQNEAQ (reference sequence). CDR3 length: 15 amino acids. CDR3 residues: CASSPRGRMNAEAFF. Written as DNA, the CDR3 is TGTGCCAGCAGCCCCAGGGGGCGGATGAACGCTGAAGCTTTCTTT.

V gene TRBV12-3 or TRBV12-4 combines with J gene TRBJ1-3; no clear D gene. V lost 6 bases and J 9 bases, leaving 12 bases between the germline ends. This CDR3 region has 12 residues. CDR3 coding DNA: TGTGCCAGCAGCCCCGACTCCAGCACCATATATTTT. This gives the protein CASSPDSSTIYF.

This clonotype occurred many times. The chain is built from TRBV2 and TRBJ2-5, with TRBD2 matching over 8 bases. V was pared by 3 bases and J by 1 base, with 4 bases of the junction left unmatched. This CDR3 has 15 residues. Germline lookup yields CDR1 SNHLY and CDR2 FYNNEI. CDR3 region: CASSESGRVQETQYF. CDR3 nucleotide sequence: TGTGCCAGCAGTGAGAGCGGGAGAGTCCAAGAGACCCAGTACTTC.

In its sample, this clonotype was seen many times. The chain has TRBV7-8 and TRBJ1-5; D gene unclear. Germline CDR1 and CDR2: SGHVS and FQNEAQ. The CDR3 has 17 amino acids. With 0 bases removed from V and 0 bases from J, the gap between germline ends came to 12 bases. The CDR3 spells CASSLARTGYSNQPQHF. CDR3 sequence (DNA): TGTGCCAGCAGCTTAGCCCGGACCGGCTATAGCAATCAGCCCCAGCATTTT. Full variable domain (outside the CDR3, taken from reference TRBV7-8 and TRBJ1-5): GAGVSQSPRYKVAKRGQDVALRCDPISGHVSLFWYQQALGQGPEFLTYFQNEAQLDKSGLPSDRFFAERPEGSVSTLKIQRTQQEDSAVYLCASSLARTGYSNQPQHFGDGTRLSIL.

Note on this clonotype: Just one base apart from a much larger clone, this may be a read error. The genes are TRBV10-3 and TRBJ2-2, with D perhaps matching TRBD1 or TRBD2 (5 bases each). The V end lost 8 bases, the J end lost 1 base, and 8 bases lay between the germline ends. The CDR3 is 13 amino acids. The germline V gene encodes CDR1 ENHRY and CDR2 SYGVKD. CDR3: CAIRDLNTGELFF. CDR3 nucleotides: TGTGCCATCCGGGACCTGAACACCGGGGAGCTGTTTTTT.

The sample holds many counts of this clonotype. The V and J genes are TRBV7-3 and TRBJ2-2; D is uncertain. Trimming took 5 bases from V and 5 from J, leaving 6 bases between them. CDR1 and CDR2 (germline): SGHTA, FQGTGA. This CDR3 is built from 12 residues. The CDR3 loop is CASSPPTGELFF. CDR3 DNA sequence: TGTGCCAGCAGCCCCCCTACCGGGGAGCTGTTTTTT.

As concerns this clonotype: Its ends do not fully match the called genes, so a read error is possible. The chain links TRBV7-9 to TRBJ2-2; D not certain. Germline CDR1 is SEHNR and CDR2 is FQNEAQ (reference sequence). CDR3 length equals 15 residues. CDR3 protein: CASSQWSGESGELFF. CDR3 bases: TGCGCCAGCAGCCAATGGAGTGGGGAAAGCGGGGAGCTGTTTTTT.

This chain joins TRBV7-9 and TRBJ2-3, with D perhaps matching TRBD2 (6 bases). Germline-derived CDR1 and CDR2 are SEHNR and FQNEAQ (reference sequence). V was shortened by 10 bases and J by 3 bases, with 17 bases between the two germline ends. The CDR3 sequence is 14 residues long. CDR3 in amino acids: CATDSGVGTDTQYF. CDR3 nucleotide sequence: TGTGCCACCGATTCGGGAGTTGGGACAGATACGCAGTATTTT.

In its sample, this clonotype was seen many times. V gene TRBV14 combines with J gene TRBJ2-6, with D uncertain. The CDR3 has 16 residues. Deletions cut 0 bases from V and 0 bases from J, with 6 bases between. CDR1 is SGHDN and CDR2 is FVKESK in the germline V gene. CDR3 DNA: TGTGCCAGCAGCCAAGATGTAGGCTCTGGGGCCAACGTCCTGACTTTC. Translated, it gives CASSQDVGSGANVLTF.

The chain joins TRBV10-2 to TRBJ2-3, with TRBD2 matching 12 bases. With 9 bases clipped from V and 0 bases from J, the junction kept 1 base outside the gene matches. CDR3 length: 14 residues. Looked up from germline, CDR1 is WSHSY and CDR2 is SAAADI. The CDR3 loop reads CASGLAGSTDTQYF. DNA for the CDR3: TGCGCCAGTGGACTAGCGGGGAGCACAGATACGCAGTATTTT.

The V and J genes are TRBV7-2 and TRBJ2-7; 10 bases map to TRBD1. V was pared by 6 bases and J by 2 bases, with 7 bases of the junction left unmatched. The CDR3 is made up of 15 amino acids. Germline V gene lookup returns CDR1 SGHTA and CDR2 FQGNSA. Here the CDR3 reads CASSDSGTGAYEQYF. For the CDR3, the DNA is TGTGCCAGCAGTGACTCCGGGACAGGGGCCTACGAGCAGTACTTC.

This clonotype was detected only a few times. The chain is built from TRBV9 and TRBJ2-7; D unresolved. There are 15 residues in the CDR3. Between the trimmed V and J ends, which lost 0 bases and 0 bases, there was a span of 10 bases. In germline, CDR1 is SGDLS, CDR2 YYNGEE. CDR3 protein: CASSVGLGISYEQYF. Here the CDR3 DNA reads TGTGCCAGCAGCGTAGGTCTAGGGATCTCCTACGAGCAGTACTTC. The full variable domain, rest sourced from reference TRBV9 and TRBJ2-7, is DSGVTQTPKHLITATGQRVTLRCSPRSGDLSVYWYQQSLDQGLQFLIQYYNGEERAKGNILERFSAQQFPDLHSELNLSSLELGDSALYFCASSVGLGISYEQYFGPGTRLTVT.

Concerning this clonotype itself: A read error is possible here, since a much larger clone lies one base away. The genes are TRBV20-1 and TRBJ1-2; possibly TRBD1 for D (5 bases). CDR1 is DFQATT and CDR2 is SNEGSKA in the germline V gene (reference sequence). Trimming pared 3 bases from V and 3 bases from J, leaving 20 bases between. This CDR3 region has 16 residues. The CDR3 is CSASEGSRDWHYGYTF. The CDR3 coding sequence is TGCAGTGCTAGTGAGGGGAGCAGGGACTGGCACTATGGCTACACCTTC.

This rearrangement joins TRBV7-9 to TRBJ2-7, with TRBD2 as a possible D gene (5 bases). The CDR3 covers 14 residues. Germline CDR1 is SEHNR and CDR2 is FQNEAQ (reference sequence). Trimming took 4 bases from V and 7 from J, leaving 17 bases between them. The chain's CDR3 is CASSSYPVPGEQYF. The DNA for the CDR3 is TGTGCCAGCAGCTCGTACCCCGTACCGGGAGAGCAGTACTTC.

The V and J genes are TRBV19 and TRBJ2-7; 7 bases agree with TRBD2. The CDR3 runs 17 residues. V gave up 3 bases and J gave up 4 bases; unmatched junction bases: 15. CDR1 LNHDA and CDR2 SQIVND come from the germline V gene (reference sequence). The DNA for the CDR3 is TGTGCCAGTAGTATGATTGGAGGTCGGGCGGGAGCTTACGAGCAGTACTTC. Amino acids: CASSMIGGRAGAYEQYF.

The chain joins TRBV2 to TRBJ2-1, with D possibly matching TRBD2 (7 bases). The length of the CDR3 is 14 residues. Between the trimmed V and J ends, which lost 7 bases and 8 bases, there was a span of 18 bases. CDR1 is SNHLY, CDR2 FYNNEI, per germline. The CDR3 nucleotides read TGTGCCAGCACGGCTAAAGGGGGGGCGTATGAGCAGTTCTTC. Its translation: CASTAKGGAYEQFF.

This clonotype was seen many times. For the CDR3, the DNA is TGTGCCAGCAGTGAAGCGGGGTCCTCCTACGAGCAGTACTTC. This gives the protein CASSEAGSSYEQYF. V usage is TRBV25-1 and J usage is TRBJ2-7; maybe TRBD2 (6 bases). Trimming pared 2 bases from V and 0 bases from J, leaving 8 bases between. Looked up from germline, CDR1 is MGHDK and CDR2 is SYGVNS. The CDR3 loop spans 14 amino acids.

This clonotype was seen ten or more times. The rearrangement links TRBV14 to TRBJ2-7, with TRBD2 as a possible D gene (5 bases). V was trimmed by 2 bases and J by 6 bases, leaving 11 bases between them. The CDR3 is 13 residues long. From germline, CDR1 is SGHDN and CDR2 FVKESK. CDR3 sequence: CASSQSLAGEQYF. CDR3 in DNA: TGTGCCAGCAGCCAAAGTCTAGCTGGCGAGCAGTACTTC.

This clonotype was seen many times. The chain recombines TRBV7-6 with TRBJ2-5; weak D call: TRBD2 (6 bases). The V and J ends lost 5 bases and 5 bases respectively, with 15 bases between them. The germline gives CDR1 SGHVS, CDR2 FNYEAQ. CDR3 length equals 14 residues. CDR3 nucleotide sequence: TGTGCCAGCAGCGCCAGGACTACCGGGGAGACCCAGTACTTC. It specifies CASSARTTGETQYF.

This clonotype was recorded at least ten times. This sequence joins TRBV5-1 and TRBJ2-7; 7 bases align to TRBD1. Germline lookup yields CDR1 SGHRS and CDR2 YFSETQ. V was pared by 3 bases and J by 6 bases, with 18 bases of the junction left unmatched. The CDR3 has 17 amino acids. For the CDR3, the DNA is TGCGCCAGCAGCTCTACGACAGGGCCAGACTGGTCGGGCGAGCAGTACTTC. Its protein is CASSSTTGPDWSGEQYF.

This clonotype was recorded at least ten times. The V and J genes are TRBV7-8 and TRBJ1-1; D is undetermined. Per germline, CDR1 SGHVS and CDR2 FQNEAQ. The CDR3 loop spans 13 amino acids. V was shortened by 3 bases and J by 1 base, with 6 bases between the two germline ends. DNA for the CDR3: TGTGCCAGCAGCTTCGACGAGAACACTGAAGCTTTCTTT. This encodes CASSFDENTEAFF.

This clonotype was seen many times. The chain has TRBV7-9 and TRBJ1-4, with 7 nucleotides matching TRBD1. J lost 8 bases, V lost 4 bases, and 10 bases had no gene match. The CDR3 covers 15 residues. Germline V gene lookup returns CDR1 SEHNR and CDR2 FQNEAQ (reference sequence). The CDR3 DNA reads as TGTGCCAGCAGCTCGCAGACAGGGAGTGGGGAAAAACTGTTTTTT. This codes for CASSSQTGSGEKLFF.

V gene TRBV7-9 combines with J gene TRBJ2-1, with TRBD2 identical over 7 bases. With 2 bases clipped from V and 5 bases from J, the junction kept 6 bases outside the gene matches. Germline CDR1 reads SEHNR; CDR2 reads FQNEAQ (reference sequence). The CDR3 sequence is 15 residues long. CDR3: CASSLPPSGHNEQFF. DNA for the CDR3: TGTGCCAGCAGCTTACCGCCTAGCGGACACAATGAGCAGTTCTTC.

As regards this clonotype: One junction end does not reproduce the germline sequence, and a read error may be involved. The chain uses TRBV10-3 and TRBJ2-2; 7 bases line up with TRBD1. The CDR3 totals 15 residues. Germline loops: CDR1 ENHRY, CDR2 SYGVKD. The CDR3 sequence: CASTTGDANTEELFF. The CDR3 DNA is TGTGCCAGCACAACAGGGGACGCGAACACCGAGGAGCTGTTTTTT.

About this clonotype: The junction departs from the called germline gene at one end, perhaps through a read error. The chain carries TRBV29-1 and TRBJ2-7, with D possibly matching TRBD2 (6 bases). The CDR3 is 11 residues long. CDR1 is SQVTM, CDR2 ANQGSEA, per germline. CDR3: CSVWSGGELYF. DNA for the CDR3: TGCAGCGTATGGAGCGGCGGGGAGCTGTACTTC.

The sample holds a few counts of this clonotype. This clone may be a read error of a much larger clone one base away. The V gene is TRBV2, the J gene TRBJ2-2; the D gene is possibly TRBD1 (5 bases). V was cut by 3 bases and J by 4 bases, with 12 bases left in between. From germline, CDR1 is SNHLY and CDR2 FYNNEI. The CDR3 loop spans 15 amino acids. CDR3 loop: CASSDRAFVTGELFF. For the CDR3, the DNA is TGTGCCAGCAGTGACAGGGCGTTCGTCACCGGGGAGCTGTTTTTT.

There are many counts of this clonotype. The chain carries TRBV12-3 or TRBV12-4 and TRBJ1-1; D is undetermined. Trimming took off 6 bases at V and 11 bases at J, with 22 bases between the two ends. The CDR3 has 14 amino acids. The CDR3 is CASRRLLGLIGAFF. The DNA for the CDR3 is TGTGCCAGCAGGCGACTCTTAGGTCTAATTGGGGCTTTCTTT.

The rearrangement uses TRBV10-3 and TRBJ1-6, with 9 bases aligning to TRBD1. The CDR3 runs 14 residues. The V segment lost 8 bases and the J segment 7 bases; nucleotides outside the gene matches: 6. Per germline, CDR1 ENHRY and CDR2 SYGVKD. The DNA for the CDR3 is TGTGCCATCGCTACAGGGGGCTGGAATTCACCCCTCCACTTT. Translation: CAIATGGWNSPLHF.

The table lists this clonotype with a few counts. At one end the junction does not follow the germline gene, possibly because of a read error. The chain links TRBV10-2 to TRBJ2-6, with D tentatively TRBD1 (6 bases). This CDR3 spans 19 amino acids. Looked up from germline, CDR1 is WSHSY and CDR2 is SAAADI. CDR3 in DNA: TGTGCCAGCAGTGAAGGGGACAACTACCCCAGCTCTGGGGCCAACGTCCTGACTTTC. Translation: CASSEGDNYPSSGANVLTF.